The 19 T cell receptor beta chains in this list originate from one sample, sequenced in a study of post-analysis software for immune sequencing data. Findings and caveats of the study: Among four or five TRBV segments more frequent in patients than controls were TRBV5-6, TRBV5-1 and TRBV20-1.

cDNA libraries of TCR beta carried unique molecular identifiers. TCRdb called the PCR reads again in MiXCR, with one record for every CDR3 protein. Of 750,000 to 950,000 distinct CDR3 sequences listed, roughly 50% were seen once; the top ten hold about 4.8%. Their antigen targets remain unknown. The sequenced sample was blood. All receptors derive from a girl under 18 with multiple sclerosis.

This clonotype was recorded a few times. This chain connects TRBV29-1 to TRBJ2-1, with 9 bases that match TRBD1. The V segment lost 7 bases and the J segment 9 bases; nucleotides outside the gene matches: 13. Germline V gene lookup returns CDR1 SQVTM and CDR2 ANQGSEA. This CDR3 comprises 14 residues. As DNA, the CDR3 is TGCAGCGACACAACAGGGGGCGCCGCGGGTGAGCAGTTCTTC. This codes for CSDTTGGAAGEQFF.

Note on this clonotype: The DNA is left out, because the CDR3 cannot be placed on it with certainty; the CDR3 is given as TCRdb lists it. The chain recombines TRBV29-1 with TRBJ1-1. CDR1 and CDR2 from the germline V gene are SQVTM and ANQGSEA. With termini counted, the CDR3 has 20 amino acids. CDR3 sequence: CSSEDGNYGYTFGSSTEAFF.

The V gene is TRBV7-8, the J gene TRBJ2-5; 8 nucleotides match TRBD2. Germline V gives CDR1 SGHVS, CDR2 FQNEAQ. V gave up 5 bases and J gave up 7 bases; unmatched junction bases: 12. The CDR3 covers 15 residues. CDR3 sequence (DNA): TGTGCCAGCAGCAAGGGGGTCTTCGCGGGAGGGACCCAGTACTTC. Protein product: CASSKGVFAGGTQYF.

The chain uses TRBV20-1 and TRBJ2-1; 9 bases are shared with TRBD2. Trimming cost V 6 bases and J 3 bases; bases outside gene matches: 12. The germline V gene has CDR1 DFQATT and CDR2 SNEGSKA (reference sequence). CDR3 length: 16 residues. This CDR3 reads CSALRFSGGLYNEQFF. The CDR3 DNA sequence: TGCAGTGCCCTGAGATTTAGCGGGGGCCTCTACAATGAGCAGTTCTTC.

There are a few counts of this clonotype. The chain uses TRBV7-8 and TRBJ2-3; 10 nucleotides line up with TRBD2. The CDR3 is 17 residues long. CDR1 and CDR2 from the germline V gene are SGHVS and FQNEAQ. The J segment lost 2 bases and the V segment lost 6 bases, leaving 11 bases of the junction unmatched. The CDR3, as DNA: TGTGCCAGCAGGACATGGGTAGCGGGGGGACCCACAGATACGCAGTATTTT. This gives the protein CASRTWVAGGPTDTQYF.

The chain recombines TRBV6-2 or TRBV6-3 with TRBJ1-1; no firm D call. Trimming left V 0 bases short and J 7 bases short, with 3 bases between. Germline assignment: CDR1 MNHEY and CDR2 SVGEGT. The length of the CDR3 is 11 residues. The CDR3 coding sequence is TGTGCCAGCAGTTACTCGGATGAAGCTTTCTTT. Translated, it gives CASSYSDEAFF.

The V gene is TRBV7-9, the J gene TRBJ2-3; possible D gene TRBD2, 6 bases. Looked up from germline, CDR1 is SEHNR and CDR2 is FQNEAQ (reference sequence). There are 17 residues in the CDR3. Trimming shortened V by 7 bases and J by 1 base, and 21 bases separated the two germline ends. The DNA for the CDR3 is TGTGCCAGCACCCCGATGGGGGGAAGCGCTCGCACAGATACGCAGTATTTT. Translation: CASTPMGGSARTDTQYF.

The chain has TRBV5-4 and TRBJ2-7, with 9 bases aligning to TRBD2. Germline lookup yields CDR1 SGHNT and CDR2 YYREEE (reference sequence). The CDR3 is 15 amino acids. Germline trimming cut 5 bases from V and 5 bases from J; bases unmatched to any gene: 11. This chain's CDR3 is CASSRQASGEHEQYF. The CDR3 nucleotides read TGTGCCAGCAGTCGGCAGGCTAGCGGGGAACACGAGCAGTACTTC.

This clonotype was recorded a few times. The rearrangement joins TRBV7-9 to TRBJ2-7; either TRBD1 or TRBD2 may fit D (5 bases each). Germline loops: CDR1 SEHNR, CDR2 FQNEAQ (reference sequence). V shed 4 bases and J shed 1 base, with 14 bases lying between them. The CDR3 contains 15 residues. CDR3 in DNA: TGTGCCAGCAGCTCTCAGGGACCCAGTTCCTACGAGCAGTACTTC. Translating it yields CASSSQGPSSYEQYF.

This chain links TRBV7-7 with TRBJ2-5; 10 bases map to TRBD1. This CDR3 has 15 residues. The V gene end was trimmed by 5 bases and the J gene end by 3 bases; junction bases not matched to a gene: 6. Germline V gene data show CDR1 as SSHAT and CDR2 as FNYEAQ (reference sequence). The CDR3 sequence: CASSQYGTGEETQYF. CDR3 sequence (DNA): TGTGCCAGCAGCCAATACGGGACAGGGGAAGAGACCCAGTACTTC.

The V gene is TRBV14, the J gene TRBJ2-3; D perhaps matches TRBD1 (5 bases). The V end lost 1 base, the J end lost 8 bases, and 13 bases lay between the germline ends. Germline V gene lookup returns CDR1 SGHDN and CDR2 FVKESK. This CDR3 is 14 amino acids long. In nucleotides, the CDR3 is TGTGCCAGCAGCCAAGCAGGGTCCGTGGTTACGCAGTATTTT. This translates into CASSQAGSVVTQYF.

This clonotype came up a few times. This chain uses TRBV6-6 with TRBJ2-1, with D perhaps matching TRBD2 (5 bases). CDR3 length: 15 residues. Looked up from germline, CDR1 is MNHNY and CDR2 is SVGAGI (reference sequence). Trimming took 5 bases from V and 1 from J, leaving 12 bases between them. The CDR3 DNA reads TGTGCCAGCAGTGGTCGAGGGCGTTCCTACAATGAGCAGTTCTTC. This translates into CASSGRGRSYNEQFF.

This clonotype has only a few counts. The J gene is TRBJ2-7, the V gene TRBV20-1; 10 nucleotides match TRBD1. Germline CDR1 reads DFQATT; CDR2 reads SNEGSKA (reference sequence). This CDR3 has 15 amino acids. The V segment lost 3 bases and the J segment 3 bases; nucleotides outside the gene matches: 8. CDR3 protein: CSARPPGQGNYEQYF. CDR3 DNA: TGCAGTGCTAGGCCCCCGGGACAGGGGAACTACGAGCAGTACTTC.

A single count supports this clonotype. J is TRBJ2-1 and V is TRBV9; TRBD2 matches at 13 bases. Per the germline V gene, CDR1 is SGDLS and CDR2 is YYNGEE. The CDR3 runs to 13 residues. V lost 7 bases and J lost 7; bases outside the gene matches: 2. CDR3 sequence reads: CASATSGGNEQFF. As DNA, the CDR3 is TGTGCCAGCGCGACTAGCGGGGGGAATGAGCAGTTCTTC.

The chain recombines TRBV29-1 with TRBJ2-1, with 10 positions matching TRBD2. The V gene end was trimmed by 4 bases and the J gene end by 5 bases; junction bases not matched to a gene: 11. This CDR3 comprises 16 residues. CDR1 and CDR2 (germline): SQVTM, ANQGSEA. Written as DNA, the CDR3 is TGCAGCGTTGGTGACCCAGCGGGAGGGCCTGACAATGAGCAGTTCTTC. Translated, it gives CSVGDPAGGPDNEQFF.

The chain is built from TRBV3-1 and TRBJ2-1, with TRBD2 identical over 9 bases. Germline V gene sequence: CDR1 LGHDT, CDR2 YNNKEL (reference sequence). The CDR3 runs to 15 residues. J gave up 7 bases and V 1 base, and 5 bases lay outside the gene matches. The DNA of the CDR3 is TGTGCCAGCAGCCAAGGCGGGAGGGCCTGGAATGAGCAGTTCTTC. Its protein is CASSQGGRAWNEQFF.

The chain employs TRBV6-5 and TRBJ2-7, with TRBD2 matching 12 bases. In germline, CDR1 is MNHEY, CDR2 SVGAGI. Losses at the gene ends were 6 bases for V and 3 bases for J; bases not matched to a gene: 3. This CDR3 is 14 amino acids long. The DNA for the CDR3 is TGTGCCAGCAGAAGGACTAGCGGGATCTACGAGCAGTACTTC. Protein product: CASRRTSGIYEQYF.

Remarks on this clonotype: No conserved phenylalanine or tryptophan is present at the end of the CDR3, so a read error is the likely explanation. V is TRBV5-1 and J is TRBJ2-5; 9 bases match TRBD1. The J call may be in error: the DNA end matches TRBJ2-7 better. Germline-derived CDR1 and CDR2 are SGHRS and YFSETQ. The CDR3 contains 15 residues. CDR3 protein: CASSLLSDRGYEQYS. CDR3 nucleotides: TGCGCCAGCAGCTTGTTATCGGACAGGGGCTACGAGCAGTACTCC.

The chain employs TRBV20-1 and TRBJ2-4, with 8 bases lining up with TRBD1. The V gene end was trimmed by 3 bases and the J gene end by 6 bases; junction bases not matched to a gene: 10. The CDR3 is made up of 15 amino acids. Germline CDR1 DFQATT, CDR2 SNEGSKA (reference sequence). Written as DNA, the CDR3 is TGCAGTGCTAGTCAGCCAGGGGGCTTCGGAAACATTCAGTACTTC. Residues: CSASQPGGFGNIQYF.